This TCR beta chain was identified during a study of shared clonotypes between healthy human individuals. Study details: The study enrolled a couple of women and three men aged 18 to 49. Points from the study as a whole: The study sampled only blood, and tissue repertoires likely differ. Only a few donors were included, so the genetic and exposure-history diversity represented was limited.

Clones were read by immunoSEQ multiplex PCR, and TCRdb kept only the in-frame ones, dropping some. The sample records approximately 510,000 clones, approximately 79% being singletons. This CDR3 comprises 13 residues. With 5 bases removed from V and 10 bases from J, the gap between germline ends came to 14 bases. Germline lookup yields CDR1 MDHEN and CDR2 SYDVKM. Only one count was recorded for this clone. Antigen unknown. V gene TRBV28 combines with J gene TRBJ1-4; D perhaps matches TRBD1 (5 bases). The clonotype comes from a woman aged 40 to 55 in good health. Some clones in this sample may be carry-over from other donors' samples. The source material was PBMCs. CDR3 DNA sequence: TGTGCCAGCAGTAGACAGACTGAGCTAAAACTGTTTTTT. Translating gives CASSRQTELKLFF.